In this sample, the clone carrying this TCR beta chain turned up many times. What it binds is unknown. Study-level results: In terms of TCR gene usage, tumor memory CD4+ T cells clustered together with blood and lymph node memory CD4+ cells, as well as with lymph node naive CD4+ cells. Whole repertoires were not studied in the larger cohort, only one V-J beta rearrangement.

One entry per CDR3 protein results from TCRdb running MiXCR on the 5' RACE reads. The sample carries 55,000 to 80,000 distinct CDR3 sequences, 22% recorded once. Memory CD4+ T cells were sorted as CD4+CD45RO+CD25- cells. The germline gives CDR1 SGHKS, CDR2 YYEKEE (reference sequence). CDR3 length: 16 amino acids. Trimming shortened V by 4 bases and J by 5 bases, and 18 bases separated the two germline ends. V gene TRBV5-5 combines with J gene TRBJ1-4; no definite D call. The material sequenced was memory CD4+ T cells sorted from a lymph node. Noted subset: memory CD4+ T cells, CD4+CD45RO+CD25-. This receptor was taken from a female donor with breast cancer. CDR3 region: CASSRDMWGVNEKLFF. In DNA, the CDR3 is TGTGCCAGCAGCCGTGACATGTGGGGAGTCAATGAAAAACTGTTTTTT.